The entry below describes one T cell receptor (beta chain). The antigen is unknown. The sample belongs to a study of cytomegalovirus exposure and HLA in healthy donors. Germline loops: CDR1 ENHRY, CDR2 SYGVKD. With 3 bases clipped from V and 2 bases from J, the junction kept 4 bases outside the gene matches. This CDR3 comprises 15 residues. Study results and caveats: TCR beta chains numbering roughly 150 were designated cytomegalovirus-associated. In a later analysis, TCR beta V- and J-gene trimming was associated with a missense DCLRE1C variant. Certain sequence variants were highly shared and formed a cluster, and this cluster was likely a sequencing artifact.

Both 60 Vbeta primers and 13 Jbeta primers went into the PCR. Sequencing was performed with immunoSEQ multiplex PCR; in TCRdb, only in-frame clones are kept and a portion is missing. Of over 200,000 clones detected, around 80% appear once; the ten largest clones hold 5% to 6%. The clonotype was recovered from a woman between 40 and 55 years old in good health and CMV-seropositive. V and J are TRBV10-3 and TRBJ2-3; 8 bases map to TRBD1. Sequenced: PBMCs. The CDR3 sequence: CAISEWTGTTDTQYF. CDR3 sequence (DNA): TGTGCCATCAGTGAATGGACAGGGACCACAGATACGCAGTATTTT.